Below, 29 T cell receptor beta chains from the same sample are listed, as sequenced in a study of blood T cell repertoires in COVID-19. Assay used: immunoSEQ multiplex PCR; TCRdb lists only in-frame clones, some missing. The sample holds some 200,000 clones, around nine tenths seen once. The specimen sequenced was peripheral blood. All receptors come from a man in his sixties with active or convalescent COVID-19.

The rearrangement uses TRBV11-1 and TRBJ2-1; 14 positions match TRBD2. The CDR3 runs 15 residues. Trimming took 3 bases from V and 9 from J; bases not matched to a gene: 4. The germline V gene has CDR1 SGHAT and CDR2 FQDESV (reference sequence). CDR3 in amino acids: CASSFGLAGGGEQFF. The CDR3 DNA is TGTGCCAGCAGCTTCGGACTAGCGGGGGGTGGTGAGCAGTTCTTC. Filled out from reference TRBV11-1 and TRBJ2-1, the complete variable domain reads EAEVAQSPRYKITEKSQAVAFWCDPISGHATLYWYRQILGQGPELLVQFQDESVVDDSQLPKDRFSAERLKGVDSTLKIQPAELGDSAMYLCASSFGLAGGGEQFFGPGTRLTVL.

The chain has TRBV6-5 and TRBJ1-4, with TRBD1 as a possible D gene (5 bases). Trimming stripped 4 bases from V and 5 bases from J, with 11 bases between. This CDR3 region has 14 residues. Germline V gene lookup returns CDR1 MNHEY and CDR2 SVGAGI. The CDR3 sequence: CASSLDGGNEKLFF. CDR3 nucleotide sequence: TGTGCCAGCAGTTTGGATGGGGGGAATGAAAAACTGTTTTTT.

CDR3 nucleotides: TGTGCCAGCAGTATTCATACAGGGGGCAACTACCGATACAATGAGCAGTTCTTC. Protein: CASSIHTGGNYRYNEQFF. This sequence joins TRBV27 and TRBJ2-1, with TRBD1 identical over 9 bases. This CDR3 is built from 18 residues. The germline V gene has CDR1 MNHEY and CDR2 SMNVEV (reference sequence). V was pared by 5 bases and J by 4 bases, with 15 bases of the junction left unmatched.

This rearrangement joins TRBV10-3 to TRBJ1-2, with TRBD1 matching over 10 bases. This CDR3 comprises 15 residues. CDR1 is ENHRY, CDR2 SYGVKD, per germline. The ends lost 6 bases at V and 4 bases at J; junction bases unmatched: 8. The CDR3 spells CAIRGTGDASYGYTF. DNA of the CDR3: TGTGCCATCAGGGGGACAGGGGACGCATCCTATGGCTACACCTTC.

The chain couples TRBV29-1 to TRBJ1-1, with D perhaps matching TRBD1 (5 bases). The CDR3 totals 14 residues. The V gene lost 0 bases and the J gene lost 0 bases, with 8 bases spanning the gap. The germline gives CDR1 SQVTM, CDR2 ANQGSEA. In nucleotides, the CDR3 is TGCAGCGTTGAAGACGACAGAGTGAACACTGAAGCTTTCTTT. Its translation: CSVEDDRVNTEAFF. The full variable domain, in which reference TRBV29-1 and TRBJ1-1 provide the parts outside the CDR3, is SAVISQKPSRDICQRGTSLTIQCQVDSQVTMMFWYRQQPGQSLTLIATANQGSEATYESGFVIDKFPISRPNLTFSTLTVSNMSPEDSSIYLCSVEDDRVNTEAFFGQGTRLTVV.

The chain employs TRBV6-5 and TRBJ2-7; no firm D call. Trimming left V 6 bases short and J 0 bases short, with 15 bases between. In germline, CDR1 is MNHEY, CDR2 SVGAGI. The CDR3 runs 15 residues. CDR3 in amino acids: CASSIDLNHSYEQYF. Here the CDR3 DNA reads TGTGCCAGCAGCATAGACTTGAACCACTCCTACGAGCAGTACTTC.

The rearrangement links TRBV9 to TRBJ2-3; weak D call: TRBD1 (5 bases). The CDR3 is 14 residues long. V lost 1 base to trimming and J lost 8 bases, with 14 bases between them. Per the germline V gene, CDR1 is SGDLS and CDR2 is YYNGEE. This chain's CDR3 is CASSVRSTQGTQYF. The CDR3 DNA is TGTGCCAGCAGCGTACGGAGTACTCAGGGTACGCAGTATTTT.

The chain recombines TRBV11-2 with TRBJ2-6, with D possibly being TRBD2 (6 bases). CDR1 and CDR2 (germline): SGHAT, FQNNGV. The V and J ends lost 7 bases and 2 bases respectively, with 12 bases between them. The CDR3 length is 15 residues. CDR3 sequence reads: CASTTWGAGANVLTF. CDR3 nucleotides: TGTGCCAGCACCACGTGGGGGGCTGGGGCCAACGTCCTGACTTTC.

This chain links TRBV7-3 with TRBJ1-1; D possibly corresponds to TRBD1 (5 bases). This CDR3 spans 13 amino acids. Germline V lookup: CDR1 SGHTA, CDR2 FQGTGA. Between the trimmed V and J ends, which lost 1 base and 3 bases, there was a span of 6 bases. The CDR3 DNA reads as TGTGCCAGCAGCTTAAGGGGGGACACTGAAGCTTTCTTT. Its translation: CASSLRGDTEAFF.

V gene TRBV25-1 combines with J gene TRBJ2-7, with D maybe TRBD2 (6 bases). Germline assignment: CDR1 MGHDK and CDR2 SYGVNS. This CDR3 spans 13 amino acids. Deletions cut 4 bases from V and 4 bases from J, with 11 bases between. CDR3 loop: CASSVAGSYEQYF. As DNA, the CDR3 is TGTGCCAGCAGTGTGGCGGGGTCGTACGAGCAGTACTTC.

The V call is TRBV6-1, the J call TRBJ2-7, with 7 nucleotides matching TRBD1. Looked up from germline, CDR1 is MNHNS and CDR2 is SASEGT. With 3 bases clipped from V and 6 bases from J, the junction kept 2 bases outside the gene matches. CDR3 size: 12 residues. The DNA of the CDR3 is TGTGCCAGCAGTGAGACAGGGCCCGAGCAGTACTTC. Residues: CASSETGPEQYF.

V usage is TRBV5-6 and J usage is TRBJ2-7; D unresolved. The CDR3 extends over 11 amino acids. The V and J ends lost 2 bases and 5 bases respectively, with 5 bases between them. The germline CDR1 and CDR2 sequences are SGHDT and YYEEEE. The CDR3 loop is CASSFSDEQYF. In nucleotides, the CDR3 is TGTGCCAGCAGCTTTTCGGACGAGCAGTACTTC.

V usage is TRBV18 and J usage is TRBJ1-1, with D perhaps matching TRBD1 (6 bases). The CDR3 covers 13 residues. V was shortened by 6 bases and J by 6 bases, with 14 bases between the two germline ends. The germline CDR1 and CDR2 sequences are KGHSH and LQKENI. The chain's CDR3 is CASSMIQGAEAFF. In DNA form, the CDR3 reads TGTGCCAGCTCGATGATACAGGGAGCTGAAGCTTTCTTT.

The genes are TRBV9 and TRBJ2-3; 13 bases map to TRBD2. After removal of 4 bases from V and 5 bases from J, the junction contained 10 bases not matched to a gene. The CDR3 covers 17 residues. Germline lookup yields CDR1 SGDLS and CDR2 YYNGEE. The CDR3 DNA reads as TGTGCCAGCAGCCACCAACTAGCGGGGGGGCCCGGAGATACGCAGTATTTT. It encodes CASSHQLAGGPGDTQYF. The full variable domain, in which reference TRBV9 and TRBJ2-3 provide the parts outside the CDR3, is DSGVTQTPKHLITATGQRVTLRCSPRSGDLSVYWYQQSLDQGLQFLIQYYNGEERAKGNILERFSAQQFPDLHSELNLSSLELGDSALYFCASSHQLAGGPGDTQYFGPGTRLTVL.

The chain joins TRBV20-1 to TRBJ2-3; a weak D match, TRBD2 (6 bases). The CDR3 has 13 residues. Germline lookup yields CDR1 DFQATT and CDR2 SNEGSKA (reference sequence). The V gene lost 3 bases and the J gene lost 7 bases, with 14 bases spanning the gap. The chain's CDR3 is CSASSRGGNTQYF. The CDR3 nucleotides are TGCAGTGCTAGTTCGCGGGGAGGTAATACGCAGTATTTT.

The gene calls are TRBV2 and TRBJ2-5; the D gene is possibly TRBD1 (7 bases). CDR1 SNHLY and CDR2 FYNNEI come from the germline V gene. CDR3 length: 14 amino acids. Trimming cost V 7 bases and J 5 bases, with 17 bases left between them. The CDR3 sequence is CASNRQGGMETQYF. The CDR3 coding sequence is TGTGCCAGCAACCGGCAGGGGGGTATGGAGACCCAGTACTTC.

This clone was seen a handful of times. V usage is TRBV18 and J usage is TRBJ1-1, with 7 bases fitting TRBD1. Germline CDR1 KGHSH, CDR2 LQKENI. This CDR3 is 15 amino acids long. Losses at the gene ends were 5 bases for V and 5 bases for J; bases not matched to a gene: 11. Written as DNA, the CDR3 is TGTGCCAGCTCAGCAAACAGGGGCGGGAGGACTGAAGCTTTCTTT. The encoded protein is CASSANRGGRTEAFF.

The chain joins TRBV7-9 to TRBJ1-2, with D tentatively TRBD1 (6 bases). The germline CDR1 and CDR2 sequences are SEHNR and FQNEAQ (reference sequence). The V gene lost 5 bases and the J gene lost 5 bases, with 12 bases spanning the gap. This CDR3 spans 13 amino acids. DNA of the CDR3: TGTGCCAGCAGCGGCGGGAGGGGGTATGGCTACACCTTC. Its protein is CASSGGRGYGYTF.

The chain has TRBV3-1 (or the pseudogene TRBV3-2) and TRBJ2-5; TRBD2 aligns across 9 bases. This CDR3 is built from 15 residues. Germline V gene sequence: CDR1 LGHDT, CDR2 YNNKEL (reference sequence). V shed 3 bases, J shed 5 bases, and the junction held 7 bases outside the gene matches. In nucleotides, the CDR3 is TGTGCCAGCAGCCATGGGACTAGCAGTAGGGAGACCCAGTACTTC. This translates into CASSHGTSSRETQYF.

As for this clone: This same CDR3 is encoded by further DNA sequences in the sample. The genes are TRBV5-1 and TRBJ1-4; 11 nucleotides line up with TRBD1. V lost 2 bases and J lost 8; bases outside the gene matches: 5. Germline V CDR1 and CDR2: SGHRS, YFSETQ. The CDR3 covers 15 residues. The DNA of the CDR3 is TGCGCCAGCAGCTTCTCCGGGACAGGGGGGGAAAAACTGTTTTTT. It encodes CASSFSGTGGEKLFF.

This rearrangement joins TRBV5-1 to TRBJ2-7, with 11 bases lining up with TRBD1. The CDR3 sequence is 15 residues long. Germline trimming cut 4 bases from V and 6 bases from J; bases unmatched to any gene: 9. Germline CDR1 and CDR2: SGHRS and YFSETQ. CDR3 nucleotide sequence: TGCGCCAGCAGCCTGGGGGGACAGGGGGTAGGCGAGCAGTACTTC. Encoded protein: CASSLGGQGVGEQYF. The whole variable domain, filled in from reference TRBV5-1 and TRBJ2-7, reads KAGVTQTPRYLIKTRGQQVTLSCSPISGHRSVSWYQQTPGQGLQFLFEYFSETQRNKGNFPGRFSGRQFSNSRSEMNVSTLELGDSALYLCASSLGGQGVGEQYFGPGTRLTVT.

For the CDR3, the DNA is TGCAGCGCTGCCCCCAGGCTTAATGAAAAACTGTTTTTT. This sequence encodes CSAAPRLNEKLFF. The chain is built from TRBV29-1 and TRBJ1-4; D is unresolved. CDR1 SQVTM and CDR2 ANQGSEA come from the germline V gene. The CDR3 sequence is 13 residues long. Trimming removed 7 bases at V and 4 bases at J, with 13 bases between.

The rearrangement joins TRBV24-1 to TRBJ2-2; 9 bases map to TRBD2. Per the germline V gene, CDR1 is KGHDR and CDR2 is SFDVKD. The CDR3 totals 22 residues. With V trimmed by 2 bases and J by 5 bases, 23 bases remained unmatched. This chain's CDR3 is CATSDSAAGRAGGYPRTGELFF. In DNA, the CDR3 is TGTGCCACCAGTGATTCCGCTGCAGGAAGAGCGGGGGGCTACCCTCGGACCGGGGAGCTGTTTTTT.

The V and J genes are TRBV7-2 and TRBJ2-5; 7 bases match TRBD1. Per the germline V gene, CDR1 is SGHTA and CDR2 is FQGNSA. The CDR3 contains 13 residues. Germline trimming cut 6 bases from V and 4 bases from J; bases unmatched to any gene: 5. CDR3 nucleotide sequence: TGTGCCAGCAGTGAGGGGGCGGGAGAGACCCAGTACTTC. Its protein product is CASSEGAGETQYF.

This clone is medium-sized. This chain joins TRBV10-3 and TRBJ1-2, with D possibly being TRBD1 (6 bases). Germline lookup yields CDR1 ENHRY and CDR2 SYGVKD. The V gene lost 4 bases and the J gene lost 4 bases, with 16 bases spanning the gap. This CDR3 contains 15 residues. The CDR3 DNA is TGTGCCATCAGTGGGGCAGGGGACGGGTTCTATGGCTACACCTTC. It translates to CAISGAGDGFYGYTF.

The chain couples TRBV6-5 to TRBJ2-1; D is possibly TRBD1 (7 bases). V dropped 7 bases and J dropped 3 bases, with 13 bases sitting between them. The V gene's germline CDR1 is MNHEY and CDR2 SVGAGI. The CDR3 sequence is 14 residues long. The CDR3 DNA sequence: TGTGCCAGCAAGGGGGGACAGTTCTACAATGAGCAGTTCTTC. Protein: CASKGGQFYNEQFF.

The rearrangement links TRBV13 to TRBJ2-5; possibly TRBD1 for D (6 bases). Germline-derived CDR1 and CDR2 are PRHDT and FYEKMQ (reference sequence). CDR3 length: 13 residues. Trimming removed 4 bases at V and 5 bases at J, with 11 bases between. This CDR3 reads CASSSQGWETQYF. The DNA of the CDR3 is TGTGCCAGCAGCTCACAGGGTTGGGAGACCCAGTACTTC.

V is TRBV29-1 and J is TRBJ2-7; 8 positions agree with TRBD1. Germline loops: CDR1 SQVTM, CDR2 ANQGSEA. This CDR3 has 13 residues. V lost 5 bases and J lost 2; bases outside the gene matches: 5. In DNA, the CDR3 is TGCAGCGTTCGGACAGGGACCCCCTACGAGCAGTACTTC. This codes for CSVRTGTPYEQYF.

The chain recombines TRBV6-4 with TRBJ1-5; no clear D. CDR3 length: 15 residues. V was trimmed by 5 bases and J by 0 bases, leaving 11 bases between them. The germline V gene has CDR1 MRHNA and CDR2 SNTAGT. CDR3: CASSKQTHSNQPQHF. DNA of the CDR3: TGTGCCAGCAGTAAACAGACACATAGCAATCAGCCCCAGCATTTT.